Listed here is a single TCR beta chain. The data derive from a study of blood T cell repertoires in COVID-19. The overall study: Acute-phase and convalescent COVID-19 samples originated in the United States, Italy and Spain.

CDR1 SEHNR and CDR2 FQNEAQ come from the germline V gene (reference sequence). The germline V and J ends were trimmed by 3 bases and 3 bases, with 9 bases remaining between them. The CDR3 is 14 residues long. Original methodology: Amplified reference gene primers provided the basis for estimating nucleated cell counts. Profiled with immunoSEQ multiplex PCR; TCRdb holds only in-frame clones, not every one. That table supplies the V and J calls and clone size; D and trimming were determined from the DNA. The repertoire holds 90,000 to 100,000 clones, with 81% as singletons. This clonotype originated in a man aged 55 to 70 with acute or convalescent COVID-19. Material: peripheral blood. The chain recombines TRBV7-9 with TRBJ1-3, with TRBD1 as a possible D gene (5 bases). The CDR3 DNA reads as TGTGCCAGCAGCTTGGGGCAGGGTGGAAACACCATATATTTT. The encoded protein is CASSLGQGGNTIYF.